This T cell receptor beta chain was captured by sequencing in a study of blood T cells in healthy people across ages. In the case of this clonotype: Its antigen is not identified.

J gave up 5 bases and V 1 base, and 9 bases lay outside the gene matches. Germline lookup yields CDR1 SGHRS and CDR2 YFSETQ. The CDR3 consists of 17 residues. A second PCR, run for roughly 7 to 11 cycles, used a sample-barcoded 5' primer plus a J-beta primer mix. TCRdb analysed the 5' RACE reads with MiXCR anew, one entry per CDR3 protein. In the table there are 750,000 to 850,000 distinct CDR3 sequences, around a quarter of which are singletons. The people who gave samples were healthy Caucasians from Russia, aged roughly 6 to 90. Overall study findings and caveats: In these data, TCR beta diversity tracked strongly with naive T cell percentage.

This sample also appeared in a second study, on T cells of mothers and their children. According to that study: The donor cohort consisted of three healthy Caucasian mothers and their six children. Per 15 ul, 1.5 ug of RNA was used, with all extracted RNA going into cDNA synthesis.

The chain uses TRBV5-1 and TRBJ2-5, with TRBD1 identical over 12 bases. Sequenced input: blood. The TCR originated in a boy aged 5-17 years in good health. CDR3 protein: CASSLWDRGRSTETQYF. The CDR3 bases are TGCGCCAGCAGCTTGTGGGACAGGGGGCGTTCTACGGAGACCCAGTACTTC.